One sample yielded the 11 T cell receptor beta chains listed below, sequenced in a study of T-cell memory formation after mild COVID-19. TCRdb reanalysed the 5' RACE reads using MiXCR and keeps one entry per CDR3 protein. This table has about 600,000 distinct CDR3 sequences, roughly 20% appearing once. Sample: PBMCs or a T cell subset sorted from them (not recorded which). These receptors originate from an adult woman who had mild COVID-19 (a few samples of this study predate the infection). Cell type and time point are not known.

V is TRBV12-3 or TRBV12-4 and J is TRBJ2-3; 12 bases align to TRBD2. The ends lost 5 bases at V and 5 bases at J; junction bases unmatched: 11. This CDR3 is built from 17 residues. The CDR3 DNA is TGTGCCAGCAGTCTCCACCGACTAGCGGGAGTTGGAGATACGCAGTATTTT. Protein product: CASSLHRLAGVGDTQYF.

This clonotype was observed a handful of times. The chain uses TRBV7-8 and TRBJ1-6, with no clear D. Germline CDR1 SGHVS, CDR2 FQNEAQ. This CDR3 comprises 14 residues. V was cut by 1 base and J by 5 bases, with 6 bases left in between. As DNA, the CDR3 is TGTGCCAGCAGCTTAGGTCTGGATAATTCACCCCTCCACTTT. Translation: CASSLGLDNSPLHF.

This clonotype was seen a handful of times. The CDR3 DNA follows: TGTGCCAGCAGGAGGGACAGCTCTGGAAACACCATATATTTT. Protein product: CASRRDSSGNTIYF. V gene TRBV12-3 or TRBV12-4 combines with J gene TRBJ1-3; TRBD1 matches at 7 bases. Trimming took 6 bases from V and 0 from J; bases not matched to a gene: 2. The CDR3 consists of 14 residues.

The chain employs TRBV11-2 and TRBJ2-1, with D unresolved. In germline, CDR1 is SGHAT, CDR2 FQNNGV. The CDR3 extends over 16 amino acids. V lost 4 bases, J lost 2 bases, and 15 bases lay in between. The CDR3 nucleotides read TGTGCCAGCAGCTACGGCTTTGGCGGAACCTACAATGAGCAGTTCTTC. Protein sequence: CASSYGFGGTYNEQFF. Filled out from reference TRBV11-2 and TRBJ2-1, the complete variable domain reads EAGVAQSPRYKIIEKRQSVAFWCNPISGHATLYWYQQILGQGPKLLIQFQNNGVVDDSQLPKDRFSAERLKGVDSTLKIQPAKLEDSAVYLCASSYGFGGTYNEQFFGPGTRLTVL.

This rearrangement joins TRBV5-5 to TRBJ2-1; maybe TRBD2 (6 bases). CDR1 is SGHKS, CDR2 YYEKEE, per germline (reference sequence). CDR3 length equals 14 residues. Trimming shortened V by 0 bases and J by 10 bases, and 14 bases separated the two germline ends. Here the CDR3 reads CASSLDASAWEQFF. CDR3 nucleotide sequence: TGTGCCAGCAGCTTGGATGCTAGCGCCTGGGAGCAGTTCTTC.

The J gene is TRBJ1-6, the V gene TRBV7-2; D is undetermined. The ends were cut back, 0 bases at V and 7 bases at J, with 13 bases in the middle. The CDR3 is 16 residues long. CDR1 is SGHTA and CDR2 is FQGNSA in the germline V gene. The CDR3, as DNA: TGTGCCAGCAGCTTAGCTGGGATTCCCCTGAATTCACCCCTCCACTTT. Translated: CASSLAGIPLNSPLHF.

The V and J genes are TRBV5-1 and TRBJ2-7; the D gene could be TRBD1 or TRBD2 (5 bases each). Germline CDR1 and CDR2: SGHRS and YFSETQ. CDR3 length: 14 amino acids. V was clipped by 0 bases and J by 2 bases, with 9 bases between them. The CDR3 DNA reads as TGCGCCAGCAGCTTGGATTTGGGACCCTACGAGCAGTACTTC. Amino acid sequence: CASSLDLGPYEQYF.

V and J are TRBV29-1 and TRBJ2-7, with 11 bases identical to TRBD1. The CDR3 has 14 residues. Germline assignment: CDR1 SQVTM and CDR2 ANQGSEA. Germline trimming cut 1 base from V and 5 bases from J; bases unmatched to any gene: 4. Written as DNA, the CDR3 is TGCAGCGTTGAAGGGGGACAGGGGGTCCACGAGCAGTACTTC. The encoded protein is CSVEGGQGVHEQYF.

This clonotype was detected a few times. This rearrangement joins TRBV7-2 to TRBJ2-2, with 8 bases fitting TRBD2. CDR1 is SGHTA and CDR2 is FQGNSA in the germline V gene. Trimming at V came to 5 bases and at J to 6 bases, leaving 11 bases not matched to a gene. This CDR3 is 16 amino acids long. CDR3 sequence (DNA): TGTGCCAGCAGCAAATCCCCAGCGGGAGTGTCCGGGGAGCTGTTTTTT. Its protein is CASSKSPAGVSGELFF.

This clonotype was counted between two and nine times. The CDR3 DNA follows: TGTGCCAGCAGCCCCAAGGGGACTCAGAGAGACAATGAGCAGTTCTTC. Translation: CASSPKGTQRDNEQFF. V and J are TRBV9 and TRBJ2-1; D might be TRBD2 (6 bases). The V gene's germline CDR1 is SGDLS and CDR2 YYNGEE. Between the trimmed V and J ends, which lost 4 bases and 5 bases, there was a span of 19 bases. This CDR3 region has 16 residues.

Remarks on this clonotype: A much larger clone is a single base away; this may be a read error. The rearrangement joins TRBV7-6 to TRBJ2-1; 7 bases align to TRBD2. The CDR3 sequence is 15 residues long. Trimming took 4 bases from V and 6 from J; bases not matched to a gene: 9. Germline-derived CDR1 and CDR2 are SGHVS and FNYEAQ. The CDR3 sequence is CASSWSGVAFNEQFF. The CDR3 nucleotides read TGTGCCAGCAGCTGGAGCGGGGTGGCCTTCAATGAGCAGTTCTTC.